Below are 13 T cell receptor beta chains sequenced from a single sample in a study of blood T cell repertoires in COVID-19. Libraries were prepared by immunoSEQ multiplex PCR; TCRdb keeps only in-frame clonotypes and omits some of them. The profile shows approximately 200,000 clones, around 83% of them singletons. The sequenced sample consisted of peripheral blood. The receptors here all came from a man aged 35-49 years with acute or convalescent COVID-19.

The chain uses TRBV19 and TRBJ1-5; 12 bases map to TRBD1. V lost 1 base and J lost 11; bases outside the gene matches: 6. Germline CDR1 reads LNHDA; CDR2 reads SQIVND (reference sequence). The CDR3 has 15 amino acids. Here the CDR3 reads CASSIGDRGLAAQHF. CDR3 sequence (DNA): TGTGCCAGTAGTATAGGGGACAGGGGGCTCGCCGCCCAGCATTTT.

This clone has only one observation. V is TRBV13 and J is TRBJ1-3, with D unclear. V was clipped by 5 bases and J by 4 bases, with 18 bases between them. CDR3 length: 16 residues. Germline lookup yields CDR1 PRHDT and CDR2 FYEKMQ (reference sequence). The CDR3: CASSVRSLTVGNTIYF. DNA for the CDR3: TGTGCCAGCAGCGTTAGGTCCCTGACTGTCGGAAACACCATATATTTT.

Concerning this clone: This same CDR3 is encoded by further DNA sequences in the sample. V usage is TRBV6-2 or TRBV6-3 and J usage is TRBJ2-5; 8 bases align to TRBD2. V shed 3 bases, J shed 5 bases, and the junction held 8 bases outside the gene matches. The germline gives CDR1 MNHEY, CDR2 SVGEGT. The CDR3 is 15 amino acids. This CDR3 is CASSYLAGGRETQYF. Here the CDR3 DNA reads TGTGCCAGCAGTTATCTAGCGGGCGGGCGGGAGACCCAGTACTTC.

The rearrangement links TRBV6-5 to TRBJ2-3; no clear D. Germline loops: CDR1 MNHEY, CDR2 SVGAGI. The CDR3 consists of 11 residues. V dropped 4 bases and J dropped 5 bases, with 4 bases sitting between them. The CDR3 is CASSFRDTQYF. DNA of the CDR3: TGTGCCAGCAGTTTCAGAGATACGCAGTATTTT.

The chain is built from TRBV7-8 and TRBJ1-1; 10 nucleotides align to TRBD1. CDR1 and CDR2 (germline): SGHVS, FQNEAQ. The CDR3 length is 15 residues. The junction had 3 bases not matched to a gene; V was cut back by 1 base and J by 4 bases. This chain's CDR3 is CASSLGTGGITEAFF. The CDR3 DNA follows: TGTGCCAGCAGCTTAGGGACAGGGGGTATCACTGAAGCTTTCTTT.

The rearrangement links TRBV7-9 to TRBJ1-2; D not resolved. This CDR3 contains 13 residues. The ends were cut back, 1 base at V and 4 bases at J, with 7 bases in the middle. Per the germline V gene, CDR1 is SEHNR and CDR2 is FQNEAQ (reference sequence). CDR3 nucleotides: TGTGCCAGCAGCTTAGGGGAGAGCTATGGCTACACCTTC. Encoded protein: CASSLGESYGYTF.

The J gene is TRBJ2-1, the V gene TRBV6-5, with D possibly being TRBD1 (5 bases). V shed 0 bases and J shed 7 bases, with 13 bases lying between them. CDR1 and CDR2 (germline): MNHEY, SVGAGI. CDR3 length: 15 amino acids. For the CDR3, the DNA is TGTGCCAGCAGTTACTCTGGGGCAGGGAAGAATGAGCAGTTCTTC. Its protein is CASSYSGAGKNEQFF.

The chain recombines TRBV3-1 (or the pseudogene TRBV3-2) with TRBJ1-1; tentatively, D is TRBD1 (6 bases). Germline CDR1 and CDR2: LGHDT and YNNKEL (reference sequence). The CDR3 is 12 residues long. The V end was cut by 3 bases, the J end by 6 bases, with 8 bases between. CDR3 DNA sequence: TGTGCCAGCAGCCACAAGGGGGCTGAAGCTTTCTTT. Translating it yields CASSHKGAEAFF.

This rearrangement joins TRBV4-3 to TRBJ2-5; tentatively, D is TRBD2 (6 bases). Germline lookup yields CDR1 LGHNA and CDR2 YSLEER. This CDR3 has 15 amino acids. V was clipped by 4 bases and J by 7 bases, with 19 bases between them. In DNA, the CDR3 is TGCGCCAGCAGCCTTAGCACCGGGGGAGACGTGACCCAGTACTTC. This codes for CASSLSTGGDVTQYF.

The V call is TRBV9, the J call TRBJ1-1; D remains unclear. Trimming took off 0 bases at V and 5 bases at J, with 14 bases between the two ends. This CDR3 is built from 15 residues. Looked up from germline, CDR1 is SGDLS and CDR2 is YYNGEE. CDR3 sequence reads: CASSVGVTAGTEAFF. CDR3 nucleotide sequence: TGTGCCAGCAGCGTAGGGGTCACGGCGGGGACTGAAGCTTTCTTT. The variable domain in full, with the rest retrieved from reference TRBV9 and TRBJ1-1, is DSGVTQTPKHLITATGQRVTLRCSPRSGDLSVYWYQQSLDQGLQFLIQYYNGEERAKGNILERFSAQQFPDLHSELNLSSLELGDSALYFCASSVGVTAGTEAFFGQGTRLTVV.

The V gene is TRBV2, the J gene TRBJ1-4; D uncertain. The CDR3 runs to 16 residues. CDR1 SNHLY and CDR2 FYNNEI come from the germline V gene. Trimming took off 5 bases at V and 0 bases at J, with 13 bases between the two ends. DNA for the CDR3: TGTGCCAGCAGTTACACACAGTCTACAACTAATGAAAAACTGTTTTTT. Residues: CASSYTQSTTNEKLFF.

The chain is built from TRBV5-1 and TRBJ1-1; D is uncertain. Germline assignment: CDR1 SGHRS and CDR2 YFSETQ. V gave up 1 base and J gave up 4 bases, with 8 bases separating them. CDR3 length equals 13 residues. The CDR3 spells CASSLSGGTEAFF. CDR3 nucleotides: TGCGCCAGCAGCTTGAGCGGAGGCACTGAAGCTTTCTTT.

In DNA form, the CDR3 reads TGTGCCAGCCGGGGACAGGCGTATTCACCCCTCCACTTT. Amino acid sequence: CASRGQAYSPLHF. The rearrangement links TRBV6-5 to TRBJ1-6; 8 nucleotides align to TRBD1. Per the germline V gene, CDR1 is MNHEY and CDR2 is SVGAGI. The CDR3 is made up of 13 amino acids. V shed 8 bases and J 8 bases; nucleotides not matched to a gene: 5.